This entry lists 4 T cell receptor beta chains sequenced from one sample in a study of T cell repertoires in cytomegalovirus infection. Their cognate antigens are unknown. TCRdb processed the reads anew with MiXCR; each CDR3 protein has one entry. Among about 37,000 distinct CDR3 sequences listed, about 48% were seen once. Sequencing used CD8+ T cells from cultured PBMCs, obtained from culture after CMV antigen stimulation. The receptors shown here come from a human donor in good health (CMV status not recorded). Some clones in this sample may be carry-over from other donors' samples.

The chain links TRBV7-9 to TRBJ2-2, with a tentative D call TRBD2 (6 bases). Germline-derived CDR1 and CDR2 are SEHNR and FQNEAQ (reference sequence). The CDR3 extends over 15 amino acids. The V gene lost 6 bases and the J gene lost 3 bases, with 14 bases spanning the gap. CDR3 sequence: CASRRGREDTGELFF. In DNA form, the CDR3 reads TGTGCCAGCAGGAGGGGCAGGGAGGACACCGGGGAGCTGTTTTTT.

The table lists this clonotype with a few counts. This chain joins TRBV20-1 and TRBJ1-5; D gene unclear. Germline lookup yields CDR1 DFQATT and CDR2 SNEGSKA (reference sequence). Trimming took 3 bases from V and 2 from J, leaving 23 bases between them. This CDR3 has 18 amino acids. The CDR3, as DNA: TGCAGTGCTAGGCGGAGGGTCCTAAGGCTTACGGGCAATCAGCCCCAGCATTTT. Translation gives CSARRRVLRLTGNQPQHF.

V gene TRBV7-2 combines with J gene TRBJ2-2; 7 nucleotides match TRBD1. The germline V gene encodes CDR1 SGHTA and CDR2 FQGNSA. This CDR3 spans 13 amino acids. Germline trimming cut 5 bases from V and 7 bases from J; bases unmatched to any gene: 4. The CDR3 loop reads CASSGQEGGELFF. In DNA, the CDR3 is TGTGCCAGCAGCGGACAGGAAGGCGGGGAGCTGTTTTTT.

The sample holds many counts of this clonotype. The CDR3 coding sequence is TGTGCCAGCAGTTCCCTCATGGACAGTAACCAAGAGACCCAGTACTTC. It encodes CASSSLMDSNQETQYF. J is TRBJ2-5 and V is TRBV28; D may be TRBD1 (6 bases). Germline CDR1 and CDR2: MDHEN and SYDVKM. Trimming cost V 4 bases and J 0 bases, with 15 bases left between them. The CDR3 loop spans 16 amino acids.